These T cell receptor beta chains were read from a single sample in a study of cytomegalovirus exposure and HLA in healthy donors. TCRdb's copy holds only in-frame clones and misses some; the assay was immunoSEQ multiplex PCR. The sample has around 120,000 clones; 70% to 80% are singletons. The specimen was PBMCs. These receptors were obtained from a woman in her thirties or forties in good health and CMV-seropositive. Both conserved end residues are part of each CDR3. The D gene is left open where the match is weak. Some rows mark clone size as missing; the rest say once, few, many or name a class of expanded clone.

v_call	clone_size	j_call	d_call	cdr3_nt	cdr3_aa
TRBV4-3	-	TRBJ2-1	-	TGCGCCAGCAGCCAAGATTCCCTCGGCTACAATGAGCAGTTCTTC	CASSQDSLGYNEQFF
TRBV13	once	TRBJ1-1	TRBD1	TGTGCCAGCAGCTCGGACAGGGCTGGCCCTGAAGCTTTCTTT	CASSSDRAGPEAFF
TRBV2	-	TRBJ2-1	TRBD2	TGTGCCAGCAGTGAGGAGCGGGGGTCCTACAATGAGCAGTTCTTC	CASSEERGSYNEQFF
TRBV10-3	once	TRBJ2-1	TRBD2	TGTGCCATCAGTGAGTCTGGCGGGGGGCCAAATGAGCAGTTCTTC	CAISESGGGPNEQFF
TRBV6-5	-	TRBJ1-6	-	TGTGCCAGCAGTTACTCCGGAGATGGGAATTCACCCCTCCACTTT	CASSYSGDGNSPLHF
TRBV7-2	once	TRBJ2-7	TRBD2	TGTGCCAGCAGCTACGAAGGACTAGCGGGGGGTTACTCCTACGAGCAGTACTTC	CASSYEGLAGGYSYEQYF
TRBV6-5	-	TRBJ2-3	-	TGTGCCAGCAGGGGAGGAGATACGCAGTATTTT	CASRGGDTQYF
TRBV18	few	TRBJ1-2	-	TGTGCCAGCTCACCCCCCCGCCGAGCCACAGGTTACGGCTACACCTTC	CASSPPRRATGYGYTF
TRBV4-1	few	TRBJ2-3	-	TGTGCCAGCAGCCCGACACTGGGTGGCACAGATACGCAGTATTTT	CASSPTLGGTDTQYF
TRBV7-2	-	TRBJ1-5	-	TGTGCCAGCAGCTTCCTGTATCAGCCCCAGCATTTT	CASSFLYQPQHF
TRBV5-6	once	TRBJ2-7	-	TGTGCCAGCAGCTTTCGCTATGATGAGCAGTACTTC	CASSFRYDEQYF
TRBV19	few	TRBJ1-5	-	TGTGCCAGTAGTATGTTCAGGGGTCGGCCCCAGCATTTT	CASSMFRGRPQHF
TRBV2	-	TRBJ2-3	TRBD1	TGTGCCAGCAGTGACTCCAGGGGGATGACGAATACGCAGTATTTT	CASSDSRGMTNTQYF
TRBV11-3	-	TRBJ2-7	TRBD1	TGTGCCAGCAGCCTTAGACAGGGCTCCTACGAGCAGTACTTC	CASSLRQGSYEQYF
TRBV10-2	-	TRBJ1-1	TRBD1	TGCGCCAGCAGCATGGCAGGGGGGACTGAAGCTTTCTTT	CASSMAGGTEAFF
TRBV6-1	-	TRBJ1-1	TRBD1	TGTGCCAGCAGTGAACCGGACAGGGCAAACACTGAAGCTTTCTTT	CASSEPDRANTEAFF
TRBV5-4	-	TRBJ2-3	TRBD2	TGTGCCAGCAGCAGAAACGGCGGGGGGCCCACAGATACGCAGTATTTT	CASSRNGGGPTDTQYF
TRBV18	-	TRBJ1-2	-	TGTGCCAGCTCACCGACAGAGGAGAGCTATGGCTACACCTTC	CASSPTEESYGYTF
TRBV7-2	-	TRBJ2-7	-	TGTGCCAGCAGCCCAGCGACGGCTACCGTCCTCTACGAGCAGTACTTC	CASSPATATVLYEQYF
TRBV7-2	few	TRBJ2-1	-	TGTGCCAGCAGCTTTGACAGACACAATGAGCAGTTCTTC	CASSFDRHNEQFF
TRBV7-2	once	TRBJ1-2	TRBD1	TGTGCCAGCAGCTTAACAGGGGCACCTAACTATGGCTACACCTTC	CASSLTGAPNYGYTF
TRBV5-6	once	TRBJ2-5	TRBD2	TGTGCCAGCAGCTTACTAGCGGGCGAGACCCAGTACTTC	CASSLLAGETQYF
TRBV18	-	TRBJ1-5	-	TGTGCCAGCTCACCATTAGATAATAGCAATCAGCCCCAGCATTTT	CASSPLDNSNQPQHF
TRBV5-1	-	TRBJ2-1	-	TGCGCCAGCAGCCATACAGGGGGACTAGCCGATGAGCAGTTCTTC	CASSHTGGLADEQFF
TRBV7-2	-	TRBJ2-1	TRBD1	TGTGCCAGCAGCTCGCGGACAGGGTTCAATTACAATGAGCAGTTCTTC	CASSSRTGFNYNEQFF
TRBV13	-	TRBJ2-1	TRBD1	TGTGCCAGCAGCTTAGAGCCAGGGGGCTTTAGGAATGAGCAGTTCTTC	CASSLEPGGFRNEQFF
TRBV12-5	-	TRBJ1-6	TRBD1	TGTGCTAGTGGTCAGGGGGCCTATAATTCACCCCTCCACTTT	CASGQGAYNSPLHF
TRBV7-2	few	TRBJ1-2	-	TGTGCCAGCAGCTTAGGACAGGCGACTTACTATGGCTACACCTTC	CASSLGQATYYGYTF
TRBV7-2	once	TRBJ1-3	-	TGTGCCAGCAGGCCGACAGGAAGAAACACCATATATTTT	CASRPTGRNTIYF
TRBV7-3	-	TRBJ1-1	-	TGTGCCAGCGGGGCCATATTCTCGGCTTTCTTT	CASGAIFSAFF
TRBV4-2	-	TRBJ2-5	-	TGTGCCAGCAGCCATCACCAAGTCGGGAAAGGACAAGAGACCCAGTACTTC	CASSHHQVGKGQETQYF
TRBV5-1	-	TRBJ2-1	-	TGCGCCAGCAGCTTGGAGGGGCCTTCCTACAATGAGCAGTTCTTC	CASSLEGPSYNEQFF
TRBV4-1	few	TRBJ2-3	TRBD2	TGCGCCAGCAGCCCCAGCGGGGGGGGCACAGATACGCAGTATTTT	CASSPSGGGTDTQYF
TRBV7-2	-	TRBJ1-1	-	TGTGCCAGCAGCTTAGCCGAAGGGGTAGAAGCTTTCTTT	CASSLAEGVEAFF
TRBV6-5	-	TRBJ2-7	-	TGTGCCAGCAGTTACAGGGGCTCCGAGCAGTACTTC	CASSYRGSEQYF
TRBV7-9	-	TRBJ1-4	-	TGTGCCAGCAGCTTAAGGCCAGGCGAAAAACTGTTTTTT	CASSLRPGEKLFF
TRBV10-1	once	TRBJ1-1	-	TGCGCCAGCAGTGGGGGCGGGGGTGAAAACACTGAAGCTTTCTTT	CASSGGGGENTEAFF
TRBV5-4	-	TRBJ1-2	-	TGTGCCAGCAGCTTTGCTCTAGGACAGTCCTCTAACTATGGCTACACCTTC	CASSFALGQSSNYGYTF
TRBV15	few	TRBJ2-5	TRBD2	TGTGCCACCAGCAGAGATCCGGAAAAGCGGGGGACCCAGTACTTC	CATSRDPEKRGTQYF
TRBV5-6	-	TRBJ1-3	-	TGTGCCAGCAGCTTGGGGCCTCTGGGGGGGACCATATATTTT	CASSLGPLGGTIYF
TRBV27	-	TRBJ2-1	-	TGTGCCAGCAGTAGGCTGGTGGGGGCGCTGAATGAGCAGTTCTTC	CASSRLVGALNEQFF
TRBV14	-	TRBJ1-1	-	TGTGCCAGCAGCCAAGAGGGGGGTAACACTGAAGCTTTCTTT	CASSQEGGNTEAFF
TRBV5-1	-	TRBJ1-4	-	TGCGCCAGCAGCTTGGCGGGGGGAGCAACTAATGAAAAACTGTTTTTT	CASSLAGGATNEKLFF
TRBV7-9	-	TRBJ1-4	-	TGTGCCAGCAGCCAAAGCGGGCGAATGACTGAAAAACTGTTTTTT	CASSQSGRMTEKLFF